A selection of T cell receptor beta chains follows, all from one sample in a study of shared clonotypes between healthy human individuals. Sequencing was performed with immunoSEQ multiplex PCR; in TCRdb, only in-frame clones are kept and a portion is missing. The profile shows over a million clones, about 84% of them singletons. Sequenced: memory CD4+ T cells from PBMCs. The source of these receptors is a man between 18 and 29 years old in good health. Some clones in this sample may be carry-over from other donors' samples. Each CDR3 is given with its conserved first and last residue. The D gene is left open where the match is weak. A clone size is listed for some rows: how often the clone was seen (once, few, many), or a class if it is expanded.

V gene	clone size	D gene	J gene	CDR3 DNA	CDR3 protein
TRBV7-6	.	.	TRBJ1-2	TGTGCCAGCAGCTTAGAGGAGGGATTCGGCTATGGCTACACCTTC	CASSLEEGFGYGYTF
TRBV5-1	.	.	TRBJ2-1	TGCGCCAGCAGCTTGGTGAGCGGGGAGCAGTTCTTC	CASSLVSGEQFF
TRBV29-1	.	.	TRBJ1-2	TGCAGCGTTGAAGATGGGGGCGCCTATGGCTACACCTTC	CSVEDGGAYGYTF
TRBV2	few	.	TRBJ1-1	TGTGCCAGCAGTGTAAGGACTGAAGCTTTCTTT	CASSVRTEAFF
TRBV5-6	.	.	TRBJ2-1	TGTGCCAGCAGCTTGGTTGGCTCCCCTGACGGTGAGCAGTTCTTC	CASSLVGSPDGEQFF
TRBV28	once	.	TRBJ1-2	TGTGCCAGCAGTTTAACTTTAAATCTCGGCTATGGCTACACCTTC	CASSLTLNLGYGYTF
TRBV23-1	.	.	TRBJ2-7	TGCGCCAGGGGCGGGACAGACCTCTACGAGCAGTACTTC	CARGGTDLYEQYF
TRBV4-1	.	.	TRBJ2-1	TGCGCCAGCAGCCAAGGGGCAGCTAATCTAAACTCCTACAATGAGCAGTTCTTC	CASSQGAANLNSYNEQFF
TRBV5-4	.	.	TRBJ2-3	TGTGCCAGCAGCATTGACTCCACAGATACGCAGTATTTT	CASSIDSTDTQYF
TRBV6-6	.	.	TRBJ1-1	TGTGCCAGCAGTTACACCGGACAGACTGAAGCTTTCTTT	CASSYTGQTEAFF
TRBV29-1	few	.	TRBJ1-1	TGCAGCGGATCCCGACAGAACACTGAAGCTTTCTTT	CSGSRQNTEAFF
TRBV2	.	TRBD1	TRBJ1-1	TGTGCCAGCAGTACGAGGCAGGGGGGCACTGAAGCTTTCTTT	CASSTRQGGTEAFF
TRBV10-3	few	.	TRBJ1-1	TGTGCCATCAGTGAGGGGGGGGGCTCTGCAGCTTTCTTT	CAISEGGGSAAFF
TRBV30	few	.	TRBJ2-7	TGTGCCTGGAGTAGGCCCCTCTATGCGTCGAGCTCCTACGAGCAGTACTTC	CAWSRPLYASSSYEQYF
TRBV9	.	.	TRBJ2-5	TGTGCCAGCAGCCCCCGGGGGGACAGGACACGGACCCAGTACTTC	CASSPRGDRTRTQYF
TRBV18	once	.	TRBJ2-2	TGTGCCAGCTCACGGTCGGTAGCGGAAATCACCGGGGAGCTGTTTTTT	CASSRSVAEITGELFF
TRBV5-1	.	TRBD2	TRBJ2-1	TGCGCCAGCAGCTCGGGGACTAGCGGGAGTAAGGGCCATGAGCAGTTCTTC	CASSSGTSGSKGHEQFF
TRBV6-1	.	.	TRBJ1-3	TGTGCCAGCAGTGAAGTTGCCATCCTGATCTCTGGAAACACCATATATTTT	CASSEVAILISGNTIYF
TRBV7-2	few	.	TRBJ1-2	TGTGCCAGCAGCTTAGTGGAGGGCTATGGCTACACCTTC	CASSLVEGYGYTF
TRBV7-3	.	.	TRBJ1-1	TGTGCCAGCAGCCCGGTCGATGGGAATTCTGAAGCTTTCTTT	CASSPVDGNSEAFF
TRBV28	many	TRBD1	TRBJ2-3	TGTGCCAGCAGTCAACGGACAGGCGGCACAGATACGCAGTATTTT	CASSQRTGGTDTQYF
TRBV28	.	TRBD2	TRBJ2-1	TGTGCCAGCACCTTATCGGGGACTAGCGGGAGGGGGAAGTTCTTC	CASTLSGTSGRGKFF
TRBV1	.	.	TRBJ1-1	TGCACCAGCAGCCACCCACCCCAGGGGGCGCGTCGGACTGAGGCTTTCTTT	CTSSHPPQGARRTEAFF
TRBV7-2	few	.	TRBJ2-1	TGTGCCAGCAGCTTAATCGGAGGAAATGAGCAGTTCTTC	CASSLIGGNEQFF
TRBV2	.	TRBD2	TRBJ2-1	TGTGCCAGCAGGCCCGAACTAGCGGGGTACAATGAGCAGTTCTTC	CASRPELAGYNEQFF
TRBV6-5	.	.	TRBJ1-5	TGTGCCAGCACCGAATGGATGGGCAATCAGCCCCAGCATTTT	CASTEWMGNQPQHF
TRBV28	.	.	TRBJ2-7	TGTGCCAGCAGTTTTTCCGGGGCCCAATTTTACGAGCAGTACTTC	CASSFSGAQFYEQYF
TRBV15	.	.	TRBJ1-3	TGTGCCACCAGCAGAGATCGGGCGGCCTCTGGAAACACCATATATTTT	CATSRDRAASGNTIYF
TRBV7-2	once	.	TRBJ1-5	TGTGCCAGCAGCTTTCGCGACAATCAGCCCCAGCATTTT	CASSFRDNQPQHF
TRBV14	many	TRBD1	TRBJ2-3	TGTGCCAGCAGCATCCGGGACAGGGGAGGAGATACGCAGTATTTT	CASSIRDRGGDTQYF
TRBV6-5	.	.	TRBJ2-5	TGTGCCAGCAGTGACTGGGGGACCCAAGAGACCCAGTACTTC	CASSDWGTQETQYF
TRBV5-1	.	.	TRBJ1-2	TGCGCCAGCAGCTCCGATACAAAGGACATGAACTATGGCTACACCTTC	CASSSDTKDMNYGYTF
TRBV7-2	.	.	TRBJ1-4	TGTGCCAGCAGTTTTACACTCCGAGCTAATGAAAAACTGTTTTTT	CASSFTLRANEKLFF
TRBV5-4	.	TRBD1	TRBJ1-2	TGTGCCAGCAGCCCACGGACAGGTTCGGAATATGGCTACACCTTC	CASSPRTGSEYGYTF
TRBV18	.	.	TRBJ2-7	TGTGCCAGCTCACCATATAGCGGCAGGGGTAGCTACGAGCAGTACTTC	CASSPYSGRGSYEQYF
TRBV29-1	.	.	TRBJ2-7	TGCAGCGTCGCACGAGCAGGGGCCTACGAGCAGTACTTC	CSVARAGAYEQYF
TRBV9	.	.	TRBJ1-3	TGTGCCAGCAGCGTAGACCCCAACTCTGGAAACACCATATATTTT	CASSVDPNSGNTIYF
TRBV6-1	.	.	TRBJ2-1	TGTGCCAGCAGAGGAGGAGGACCTACACGAAATGAGCAGTTCTTC	CASRGGGPTRNEQFF
TRBV18	few	TRBD2	TRBJ2-5	TGTGCCAGCTCACCAAGGTCTCTAGCGGGAGAGACCCAGTACTTC	CASSPRSLAGETQYF
TRBV4-3	.	.	TRBJ1-2	TGCGCCAGCAGCCGAGCAGGAACCTATGGCTACACCTTC	CASSRAGTYGYTF
TRBV10-1	many	.	TRBJ2-7	TGCGCCAGCAGTAGCACAATGGGAGCCTACGAGCAGTACTTC	CASSSTMGAYEQYF
TRBV18	.	.	TRBJ1-2	TGTGCCAGCTCACCACCGTTGGCGGGATGGTATGGCTACACCTTC	CASSPPLAGWYGYTF
TRBV7-2	.	.	TRBJ2-7	TGTGCCAGCCGATCCGGGAACTCCTACGAGCAGTACTTC	CASRSGNSYEQYF
TRBV10-3	.	.	TRBJ1-5	TGTGCCATCAGTGAGTCTAGGCAGGGAGACCATCAGCCCCAGCATTTT	CAISESRQGDHQPQHF
TRBV18	.	.	TRBJ2-3	TGTGCCAGCTCACGATCCCTAAGCACAGATACGCAGTATTTT	CASSRSLSTDTQYF
TRBV25-1	.	.	TRBJ1-1	TGTGCCAGCAGTGAATATGAGACGCCGAACACTGAAGCTTTCTTT	CASSEYETPNTEAFF
TRBV6-5	once	.	TRBJ2-7	TGTGCCAGCAGTTACTCGAATCCGTTTTCTTCGCTCGAGCAGTACTTC	CASSYSNPFSSLEQYF
TRBV4-1	many	TRBD1	TRBJ1-2	TGCGCCAGCAGCCACCCGGGACAGGGGTTAACAGGCTACACCTTC	CASSHPGQGLTGYTF
TRBV29-1	.	.	TRBJ2-5	TGCAGCGTTGTGAAGACAGGGAGGGGAGAGACCCAGTACTTC	CSVVKTGRGETQYF
TRBV28	.	.	TRBJ1-5	TGTGACAGCAGTACCTACAGGACCAATCAGCCCCAGCATTTT	CDSSTYRTNQPQHF
TRBV6-4	.	.	TRBJ2-7	TGTGCCAGCAGTGGAATCATTATCGGGAACACACACGAGCAGTACTTC	CASSGIIIGNTHEQYF
TRBV5-6	.	TRBD2	TRBJ2-1	TGTGCCAGCAGCCCTAGCGGGAGGCTACCAGGCTACAATGAGCAGTTCTTC	CASSPSGRLPGYNEQFF
TRBV9	once	.	TRBJ2-1	TGTGCCAGCAGCGTGACATGGCAGTCCAATGAGCAGTTCTTC	CASSVTWQSNEQFF
TRBV5-1	.	.	TRBJ2-7	TGCGCCAGCAACCAGGGGACTGGGTACGAGCAGTACTTC	CASNQGTGYEQYF